The T cell receptor (beta chain) under discussion was sequenced for a study of blood T cells in healthy people across ages (dated by TCRdb to the mid-2010s). For context, the study as a whole: In model experiments, template switching captured about one uniquely barcoded TCR beta cDNA molecule for every two T cells. To track age-related changes in TCR beta repertoire diversity, the study relied on deep sequencing normalized with unique cDNA molecular identifiers. Four age groups were formed from the donors: young (average around 15 years), middle-aged (approximately 40), aged (62) and long-lived (82). Using the same blood draw, the study looked at two additional independent replicas of 1 million unique cDNA reads for two donors, one aged 18 to 30 and the other aged 80 or older. Paper-wide results and their limitations: Conclusive comparison of naive and antigen-experienced compartments was prevented by the profiling of bulk unsorted PBMCs. There was a strong correlation between observed TCR beta diversity and the percentage of naive T cells measured by flow cytometry. Estimates of total diversity based on one million sequenced T cells were considered lower bounds and underestimates. Compared with the aged group, the long-lived group had more naive CD4+ T cells, fewer expanded clones and increased TCR diversity, suggesting age selection. The CMV infection status of donors was not known, potentially confounding age-related changes in expanded clonotypes. As age increased, observed TCR beta diversity per million T cells dropped in a roughly linear way, and a significant reduction was already evident by age around 41.

The method behind the library was 5' RACE. TCRdb records Illumina HiSeq 2500 as the sequencer. A second PCR of roughly 7 to 12 cycles was run with a J-beta primer mix and a sample-barcoded 5' primer. A unique molecular identifier was introduced onto each TCR beta cDNA molecule by a template-switch 5' adaptor carrying 12 random nucleotides. At least 3 million CDR3-containing paired-end reads were obtained from each sample. First-strand cDNA was synthesized from all RNA with the Mint cDNA synthesis kit, primed by a TRBC-specific oligonucleotide. All cDNA was treated with uracil-DNA glycosylase and then went through a first 18-cycle PCR with the universal primers M1SS and BC2_uni_R. From the authors' description of their analysis: For normalization, 1 million high-quality reads were randomly selected from each sample, with every read carrying a distinct molecular identifier. Instead of being binned into consensus sequences, reads with shared molecular identifiers were discarded. MiTCR, with a Q25 quality threshold and the strictest error-elimination algorithm, was used for CDR3 identification, clonotype clustering and error correction. Lower-bound total TCR beta diversity was estimated with a nonparametric unseen species model using Euler transformation. TCRdb ran its own pipeline on the public reads, namely fastp trimming at Q25 and MiXCR clone calling, and kept in-frame beta chains. Records with the same CDR3 protein are collapsed into one entry carrying the most frequent genes and DNA. The V and J calls were determined by TCRdb, not by the authors. A total of roughly 550,000 distinct CDR3 sequences appear in this sample, nearly 25% of them only once. The ten largest clones add up to 8.7% of the sample.

Deletion took 6 bases off V and 0 bases off J, with a span of 21 bases between the germline ends. The CDR3, cysteine through phenylalanine, is 17 amino acids long. Only the CDR3 portion is preserved as DNA: 51 bases, with reading frame beginning at the first base. Looking up the germline V gene (reference sequence) yields CDR1 MNHEY and CDR2 SMNVEV. The approximately 40 donors, aged about 6 to 95 years, were systemically healthy Caucasian individuals from Russia. About 10 milliliters of peripheral blood were collected from each donor into EDTA-treated Vacutainer tubes. Ficoll-Paque density-gradient centrifugation was used to isolate PBMCs, with at least 6.5 million per sample. Total RNA was extracted from PBMCs with Trizol reagent, with at least 6 micrograms obtained per sample. For every donor, flow cytometry on a PBMC aliquot measured the percentage of naive CD45RAhigh/CD27high T cells. This clonotype was seen a few times. It lacks a known antigen. Base-call qualities are not available, and no considerably larger clone is one nucleotide away.

The sample also formed part of further work on T cells of mothers and their children. As the second publication notes: The donors were nine systemically healthy Caucasian individuals, made up of three mothers and their six children. cDNA synthesis used all of the extracted RNA, with roughly 1.5 ug of RNA in each 15 ul reaction. In the second PCR, sample barcodes and 2-4 random nucleotides were introduced via the M1S primer. Over 8 million TCR beta CDR3 reads came from each mother, compared with a few million reads from each child. Thymic selection shapes the output of TCR recombination in a similar way in related and unrelated pairs, and inherited differences have a minor effect. Normalized repertoire overlap was always found to be slightly, but never significantly, higher in related mother-child pairs than in unrelated mother-child pairs. Persistent microchimeric T cell clones were not detected, at a sensitivity of 95 to 100 clones per million clonotypes. In the study, deep NGS was used to compare the TCR beta repertoires of mothers and children, and features distinguishing related mother-child pairs from unrelated individuals were sought. On average, the children were approximately 12 +/- 4 years old, while the mothers were about 38 +/- 4 years old. After adapters were ligated using NEBNext reagents, the libraries underwent 100+100 nt paired-end sequencing on an Illumina HiSeq 2000. Mother and child libraries were prepared a month apart and sequenced in separate runs to prevent cross-contamination. For each donor, somewhere between about 450,000 and 2,000,000 distinct TCR beta clonotypes were identified. Naive TCR beta clonotypes were estimated from low-frequency clonotypes matched to each donor's FACS-determined naive share, without sorting.

The chain was built from TRBV27 and TRBJ2-7; matching of 6 bases hints at TRBD1 as the D gene. The source of this sequence is a boy younger than 18 in good health. Sequences were obtained from blood. At the DNA level, the sequence is TGTGCCAGCAGCCGGTGGGAAAGACAGGATAGCTCCTACGAGCAGTACTTC. It translates as CASSRWERQDSSYEQYF.